The 29 T cell receptor beta chains below come from one sample, sequenced in a study of PD-1 blockade in classical Hodgkin lymphoma (dated by TCRdb to about 2020). Library construction relied on the immunoSEQ multiplex PCR assay. Not all clones reach the TCRdb copy of this immuneACCESS table, which keeps in-frame sequences only. Checked studies attribute under half of the gap to unresolved V genes and leave the rest unexplained. This sample gives about 15,000 clones in total; 65% of them show up just once. The top ten clones comprise more than 6.5% of the sample. The time point label here, explained by the study, means: cycle 2 day 1 (C2D1) of nivolumab. Every trial patient had relapsed after autologous stem cell transplantation, and cohorts A, B and C differed in prior brentuximab vedotin exposure. The specimen comprised peripheral blood mononuclear cells (PBMCs), sampled before the second cycle of nivolumab. These receptors all stem from a human donor with classical Hodgkin lymphoma.

This chain uses TRBV10-1 with TRBJ2-2; no firm D call. CDR3 size: 14 residues. Trimming removed 2 bases from V and 3 bases from J, with 7 bases in between. CDR1 is WNHNN, CDR2 SYGVQD, per germline (reference sequence). CDR3 region: CASSEGDYTGELFF. CDR3 sequence (DNA): TGCGCCAGCAGTGAGGGGGATTACACCGGGGAGCTGTTTTTT.

The V call is TRBV5-1, the J call TRBJ2-1; 13 bases are a match to TRBD2. From germline, CDR1 is SGHRS and CDR2 YFSETQ. J was trimmed by 8 bases and V by 4 bases; bases with no gene match: 6. There are 15 residues in the CDR3. CDR3 in amino acids: CASSPGTSGVYEQFF. DNA for the CDR3: TGCGCCAGCAGCCCGGGGACTAGCGGGGTCTATGAGCAGTTCTTC.

A few counts support this clone. Here the CDR3 DNA reads TGTGCCAGCGCATCTAGCTCCTACAATGAGCAGTTCTTC. It translates to CASASSSYNEQFF. V gene TRBV6-5 combines with J gene TRBJ2-1, with unresolved D. The CDR3 length is 13 residues. CDR1 and CDR2 (germline): MNHEY, SVGAGI. Deletions cut 8 bases from V and 0 bases from J, with 8 bases between.

The chain uses TRBV7-9 and TRBJ2-7; D ambiguous. The V gene lost 4 bases and the J gene lost 4 bases, with 14 bases spanning the gap. The CDR3 has 14 residues. Germline V gives CDR1 SEHNR, CDR2 FQNEAQ (reference sequence). Here the CDR3 DNA reads TGTGCCAGCAGCTCCCACGGAGATCCTTACGAGCAGTACTTC. It is translated as CASSSHGDPYEQYF.

The chain couples TRBV18 to TRBJ2-1; 7 bases agree with TRBD1. Trimming took 2 bases from V and 4 from J; bases not matched to a gene: 8. This CDR3 has 16 residues. Looked up from germline, CDR1 is KGHSH and CDR2 is LQKENI. CDR3 residues: CASSPDRGQTYNEQFF. The CDR3 DNA is TGTGCCAGCTCACCAGATAGGGGACAGACTTACAATGAGCAGTTCTTC.

In DNA form, the CDR3 reads TGTGCCAGCAGCTTAATTCTCCTGGGGAACACTGAAGCTTTCTTT. This translates into CASSLILLGNTEAFF. The chain joins TRBV7-2 to TRBJ1-1; the D is unclear. Germline V gene data show CDR1 as SGHTA and CDR2 as FQGNSA. The germline V and J ends were trimmed by 2 bases and 1 base, with 11 bases remaining between them. This CDR3 spans 15 amino acids.

The chain recombines TRBV15 with TRBJ1-4, with a tentative D call TRBD1 (6 bases). The V gene lost 3 bases and the J gene lost 7 bases, with 12 bases spanning the gap. Germline lookup yields CDR1 LNHNV and CDR2 YYDKDF (reference sequence). The CDR3 extends over 14 amino acids. CDR3 nucleotide sequence: TGTGCCACCAGCAGTTCACAGGGAAGTGAAAAACTGTTTTTT. It translates to CATSSSQGSEKLFF.

Here the CDR3 DNA reads TGTGCCAGCAACCGGGGGAGGACTAACTATGGCTACACCTTC. It specifies CASNRGRTNYGYTF. The rearrangement joins TRBV6-6 to TRBJ1-2; a possible D gene is TRBD1 (5 bases). Germline V gene data show CDR1 as MNHNY and CDR2 as SVGAGI (reference sequence). Deletions cut 7 bases from V and 0 bases from J, with 12 bases between. The CDR3 spans 14 residues.

The chain combines TRBV5-1 with TRBJ2-4, with D perhaps TRBD1 (5 bases). The CDR3 has 14 amino acids. Trimming cost V 0 bases and J 7 bases, with 11 bases left between them. From germline, CDR1 is SGHRS and CDR2 YFSETQ. CDR3: CASSLAAQGNIQYF. CDR3 DNA sequence: TGCGCCAGCAGCTTGGCCGCTCAGGGCAACATTCAGTACTTC.

The chain links TRBV7-9 to TRBJ1-6; perhaps TRBD1 as D (5 bases). CDR3 length: 16 residues. Germline CDR1 SEHNR, CDR2 FQNEAQ (reference sequence). Trimming shortened V by 1 base and J by 8 bases, and 15 bases separated the two germline ends. The CDR3 region has the DNA TGTGCCAGCAGCTTAGGTGGGGGGATTGAGGATTCACCCCTCCACTTT. Translation: CASSLGGGIEDSPLHF. The variable domain in full, with the rest retrieved from reference TRBV7-9 and TRBJ1-6, is DTGVSQNPRHKITKRGQNVTFRCDPISEHNRLYWYRQTLGQGPEFLTYFQNEAQLEKSRLLSDRFSAERPKGSFSTLEIQRTEQGDSAMYLCASSLGGGIEDSPLHFGNGTRLTVT.

CDR3 sequence: CASSLDLAGVNEQFF. The CDR3 coding sequence is TGTGCCAGCAGCTTGGATCTAGCGGGAGTCAATGAGCAGTTCTTC. This chain joins TRBV5-5 and TRBJ2-1; 10 nucleotides agree with TRBD2. The V segment lost 0 bases and the J segment 6 bases; nucleotides outside the gene matches: 3. The CDR3 is made up of 15 amino acids. Per germline, CDR1 SGHKS and CDR2 YYEKEE (reference sequence). Using reference TRBV5-5 and TRBJ2-1 for the parts outside the CDR3, the full variable domain is DAGVTQSPTHLIKTRGQQVTLRCSPISGHKSVSWYQQVLGQGPQFIFQYYEKEERGRGNFPDRFSARQFPNYSSELNVNALLLGDSALYLCASSLDLAGVNEQFFGPGTRLTVL.

This clone appeared a single time. The chain combines TRBV30 with TRBJ1-1; TRBD1 is a possible D gene (6 bases). Germline assignment: CDR1 GTSNPN and CDR2 SVGIG (reference sequence). V dropped 5 bases and J dropped 8 bases, with 18 bases sitting between them. The CDR3 has 13 residues. Here the CDR3 DNA reads TGTGCCTGGGCCCCAGACAGGCCGAAGGAAGCTTTCTTT. Protein product: CAWAPDRPKEAFF.

The rearrangement joins TRBV29-1 to TRBJ1-1; D uncertain. This CDR3 spans 11 amino acids. V lost 4 bases to trimming and J lost 1 base, with 4 bases between them. CDR1 and CDR2 (germline): SQVTM, ANQGSEA. CDR3: CSVVQNTEAFF. DNA of the CDR3: TGCAGCGTTGTACAGAACACTGAAGCTTTCTTT.

CDR3 nucleotides: TGCGCCAGCAGCCAAGCTCCTCCGGGACCGCGAACCGGGGAGCTGTTTTTT. It encodes CASSQAPPGPRTGELFF. The chain carries TRBV4-1 and TRBJ2-2; the D call may be TRBD1 or TRBD2 (5 bases each). V was cut by 1 base and J by 5 bases, with 17 bases left in between. This CDR3 has 17 residues. CDR1 and CDR2 from the germline V gene are MGHRA and YSYEKL.

Only one count was recorded for this clone. This chain uses TRBV29-1 with TRBJ2-1; TRBD2 aligns across 7 bases. V was pared by 1 base and J by 7 bases, with 13 bases of the junction left unmatched. This CDR3 is built from 16 residues. The germline gives CDR1 SQVTM, CDR2 ANQGSEA. The CDR3 spells CSVEGGREWATNEQFF. CDR3 bases: TGCAGCGTTGAAGGAGGGCGGGAGTGGGCCACGAATGAGCAGTTCTTC.

The chain carries TRBV27 and TRBJ1-1, with TRBD1 matching over 7 bases. Looked up from germline, CDR1 is MNHEY and CDR2 is SMNVEV (reference sequence). Germline trimming cut 2 bases from V and 1 base from J; bases unmatched to any gene: 7. The CDR3 length is 16 residues. CDR3 coding DNA: TGTGCCAGCAGTTTAAATAGGGGACAGCCGAACACTGAAGCTTTCTTT. Translating it yields CASSLNRGQPNTEAFF.

This clone was picked up a small number of times. The chain carries TRBV6-1 and TRBJ1-2; no clear D. The germline V gene has CDR1 MNHNS and CDR2 SASEGT. CDR3 length: 16 amino acids. Deletions cut 1 base from V and 4 bases from J, with 16 bases between. The CDR3 nucleotides are TGTGCCAGCAGTGAAGTGGGAACCAGTATATTCTATGGCTACACCTTC. This codes for CASSEVGTSIFYGYTF.

This clone appeared a few times. The V and J genes are TRBV27 and TRBJ1-1; D gene ambiguous. V lost 0 bases to trimming and J lost 0 bases, with 11 bases between them. Germline V CDR1 and CDR2: MNHEY, SMNVEV (reference sequence). This CDR3 region has 16 residues. The CDR3 protein is CASSLSGGPMNTEAFF. DNA of the CDR3: TGTGCCAGCAGTTTATCGGGCGGACCCATGAACACTGAAGCTTTCTTT.

The genes are TRBV5-4 and TRBJ2-7; a possible D gene is TRBD2 (5 bases). Trimming took 2 bases from V and 0 from J, leaving 12 bases between them. The CDR3 spans 15 residues. The germline CDR1 and CDR2 sequences are SGHNT and YYREEE (reference sequence). In DNA form, the CDR3 reads TGTGCCAGCAGCTTCTCGGGAAGGAGCTCCTACGAGCAGTACTTC. Its translation is CASSFSGRSSYEQYF. Drawing the rest from reference TRBV5-4 and TRBJ2-7, the complete variable domain is ETGVTQSPTHLIKTRGQQVTLRCSSQSGHNTVSWYQQALGQGPQFIFQYYREEENGRGNFPPRFSGLQFPNYSSELNVNALELDDSALYLCASSFSGRSSYEQYFGPGTRLTVT.

There are a few counts of this clone. The gene calls are TRBV7-2 and TRBJ2-3; D possibly corresponds to TRBD1 (6 bases). Germline CDR1 and CDR2: SGHTA and FQGNSA. The CDR3 extends over 15 amino acids. With 6 bases removed from V and 2 bases from J, the gap between germline ends came to 15 bases. The CDR3 sequence: CASSYRVSHTDTQYF. The CDR3, as DNA: TGTGCCAGCAGTTACAGGGTATCCCACACAGATACGCAGTATTTT.

This chain links TRBV6-5 with TRBJ2-1; the match to TRBD2 covers 9 bases. The V and J ends lost 4 bases and 4 bases, in that order; junction bases with no gene match: 5. Germline assignment: CDR1 MNHEY and CDR2 SVGAGI. The CDR3 length is 15 residues. CDR3: CASSSTSGPYNEQFF. DNA for the CDR3: TGTGCCAGCAGTTCGACTAGCGGACCGTACAATGAGCAGTTCTTC.

The rearrangement joins TRBV18 to TRBJ2-7, with D unclear. Trimming removed 2 bases from V and 1 base from J, with 15 bases in between. CDR3 length: 16 residues. Germline CDR1 reads KGHSH; CDR2 reads LQKENI. The CDR3 sequence is CASSPVPVSVSYEQYF. DNA for the CDR3: TGTGCCAGCTCACCAGTACCGGTGAGCGTATCCTACGAGCAGTACTTC.

The chain has TRBV2 and TRBJ2-7; tentatively, D is TRBD2 (6 bases). The length of the CDR3 is 15 residues. V lost 2 bases and J 0 bases, leaving 11 bases between the germline ends. CDR1 is SNHLY, CDR2 FYNNEI, per germline. In DNA form, the CDR3 reads TGTGCCAGCAGTGAACCCAGACTAGTCTCCTACGAGCAGTACTTC. This sequence encodes CASSEPRLVSYEQYF. The full variable domain, its missing parts supplied by reference TRBV2 and TRBJ2-7, is EPEVTQTPSHQVTQMGQEVILRCVPISNHLYFYWYRQILGQKVEFLVSFYNNEISEKSEIFDDQFSVERPDGSNFTLKIRSTKLEDSAMYFCASSEPRLVSYEQYFGPGTRLTVT.

The chain has TRBV28 and TRBJ1-1; D ambiguous. This CDR3 is built from 13 residues. Germline CDR1 reads MDHEN; CDR2 reads SYDVKM. V lost 0 bases to trimming and J lost 8 bases, with 10 bases between them. DNA of the CDR3: TGTGCCAGCAGTTTATGGGTAGTGACAGAAGCTTTCTTT. Amino acids: CASSLWVVTEAFF.

The chain combines TRBV27 with TRBJ2-1; D may be TRBD1 or TRBD2 (5 bases each). The CDR3 extends over 15 amino acids. In germline, CDR1 is MNHEY, CDR2 SMNVEV (reference sequence). V lost 3 bases to trimming and J lost 2 bases, with 11 bases between them. CDR3 amino acids: CASSFRGGPYNEQFF. CDR3 DNA: TGTGCCAGCAGTTTTCGGGGCGGACCCTACAATGAGCAGTTCTTC.

This chain joins TRBV6-1 and TRBJ1-2, with 10 bases identical to TRBD1. The junction had 8 bases not matched to a gene; V was cut back by 8 bases and J by 8 bases. The CDR3 covers 13 residues. Looked up from germline, CDR1 is MNHNS and CDR2 is SASEGT. The chain's CDR3 is CASLDRGQGGYTF. The CDR3 nucleotides are TGTGCCAGCCTCGACAGGGGGCAGGGGGGCTACACCTTC.

This chain links TRBV5-6 with TRBJ2-7; 10 nucleotides agree with TRBD1. The CDR3 contains 16 residues. V lost 4 bases and J lost 6; bases outside the gene matches: 13. Germline CDR1 and CDR2: SGHDT and YYEEEE. In nucleotides, the CDR3 is TGTGCCAGCAGCAGGGACAGGGGTAGGTTGGTACTCGAGCAGTACTTC. Its translation is CASSRDRGRLVLEQYF.

This clone was observed a single time. CDR3 sequence (DNA): TGTGCCAGCAGCCAAGATGGTACAGGGGGATTCTACGAGCAGTACTTC. This gives the protein CASSQDGTGGFYEQYF. The rearrangement links TRBV14 to TRBJ2-7; 8 positions agree with TRBD1. The junction had 7 bases not matched to a gene; V was cut back by 0 bases and J by 3 bases. Per germline, CDR1 SGHDN and CDR2 FVKESK. The CDR3 has 16 residues.

This CDR3 reads CASSLEGWYEQYF. The CDR3, as DNA: TGTGCCAGCAGCTTAGAGGGATGGTACGAGCAGTACTTC. The rearrangement links TRBV7-9 to TRBJ2-7, with D unresolved. Germline assignment: CDR1 SEHNR and CDR2 FQNEAQ (reference sequence). CDR3 length: 13 amino acids. V lost 1 base and J lost 4, with 8 bases in between.